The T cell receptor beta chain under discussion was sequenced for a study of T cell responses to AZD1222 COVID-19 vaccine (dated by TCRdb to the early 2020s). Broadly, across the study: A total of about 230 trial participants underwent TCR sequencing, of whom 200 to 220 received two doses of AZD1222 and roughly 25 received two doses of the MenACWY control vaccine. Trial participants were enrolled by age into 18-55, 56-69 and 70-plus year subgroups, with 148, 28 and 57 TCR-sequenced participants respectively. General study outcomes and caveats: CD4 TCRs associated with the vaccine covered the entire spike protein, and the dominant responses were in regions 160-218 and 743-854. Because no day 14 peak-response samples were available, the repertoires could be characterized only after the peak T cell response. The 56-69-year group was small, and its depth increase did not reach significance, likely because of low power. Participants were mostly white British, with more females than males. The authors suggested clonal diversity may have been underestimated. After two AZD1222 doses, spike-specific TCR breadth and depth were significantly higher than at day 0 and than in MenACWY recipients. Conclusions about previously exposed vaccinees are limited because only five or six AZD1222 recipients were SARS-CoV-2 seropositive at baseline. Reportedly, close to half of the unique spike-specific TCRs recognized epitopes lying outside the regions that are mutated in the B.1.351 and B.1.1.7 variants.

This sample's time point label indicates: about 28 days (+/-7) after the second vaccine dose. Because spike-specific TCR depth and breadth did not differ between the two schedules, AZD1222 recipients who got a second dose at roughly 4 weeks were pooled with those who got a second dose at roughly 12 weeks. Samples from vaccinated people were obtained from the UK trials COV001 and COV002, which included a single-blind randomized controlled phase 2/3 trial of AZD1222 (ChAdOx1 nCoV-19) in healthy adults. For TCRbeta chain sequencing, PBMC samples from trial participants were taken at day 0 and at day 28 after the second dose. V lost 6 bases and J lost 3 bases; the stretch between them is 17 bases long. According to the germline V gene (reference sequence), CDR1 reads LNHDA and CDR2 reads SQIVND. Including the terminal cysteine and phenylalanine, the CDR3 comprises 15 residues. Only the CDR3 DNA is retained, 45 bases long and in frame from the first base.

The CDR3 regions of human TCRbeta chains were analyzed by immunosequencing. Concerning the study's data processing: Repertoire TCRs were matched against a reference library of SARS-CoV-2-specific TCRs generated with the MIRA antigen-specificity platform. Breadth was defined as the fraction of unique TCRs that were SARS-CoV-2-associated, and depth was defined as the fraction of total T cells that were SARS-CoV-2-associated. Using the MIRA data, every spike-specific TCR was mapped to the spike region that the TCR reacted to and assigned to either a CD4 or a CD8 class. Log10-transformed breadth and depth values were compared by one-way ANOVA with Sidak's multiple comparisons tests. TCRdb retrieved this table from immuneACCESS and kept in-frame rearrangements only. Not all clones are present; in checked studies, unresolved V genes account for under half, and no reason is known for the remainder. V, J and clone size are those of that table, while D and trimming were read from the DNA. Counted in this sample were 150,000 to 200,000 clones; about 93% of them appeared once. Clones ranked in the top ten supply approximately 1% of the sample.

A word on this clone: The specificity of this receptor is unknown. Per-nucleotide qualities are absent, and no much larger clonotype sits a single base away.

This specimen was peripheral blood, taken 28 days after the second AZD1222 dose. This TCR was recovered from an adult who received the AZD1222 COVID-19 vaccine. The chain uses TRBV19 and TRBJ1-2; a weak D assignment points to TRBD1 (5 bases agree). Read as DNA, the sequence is TGTGCCAGTAGCGCTCCAGGGAACCCCTACTATGGCTACACCTTC. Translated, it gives CASSAPGNPYYGYTF.